Listed below are T cell receptor beta chains from one sample, sequenced in a study of molecular identifiers for immune sequencing clone quantification. Via MiXCR, TCRdb re-called the PCR reads, giving one row per CDR3 protein. The table shows around 480,000 distinct CDR3 sequences, with around 23% occurring only once. Sample: naive CD8+ T cells from blood, with Jurkat cell RNA spiked in. These receptors were obtained from a human donor in good health. Some libraries in this study had Jurkat cell RNA spiked in. CDR3s include the opening cysteine and the closing phenylalanine or tryptophan. Each record gives: D gene, V gene, J gene, clone size, CDR3 DNA, CDR3 protein. The D gene is left open where the match is weak. Clone size is not always given. Where it is, it says once, few, many or a class for expanded clones.

d_call: .; v_call: TRBV12-3/TRBV12-4; j_call: TRBJ1-5; clone_size: .; cdr3_nt: TGTGCCGGCAGTTTTCAGAGCAATCAGCCCCAGCATTTT; cdr3_aa: CAGSFQSNQPQHF
d_call: TRBD2; v_call: TRBV7-6; j_call: TRBJ2-6; clone_size: .; cdr3_nt: TGTGCCAGCAGCTTCTCACCCGGGGGGGGGTCTGGGGCCAACGTCCTGACTTTC; cdr3_aa: CASSFSPGGGSGANVLTF
d_call: TRBD2; v_call: TRBV6-2/TRBV6-3; j_call: TRBJ2-3; clone_size: .; cdr3_nt: TGTGCCAGCAGTTACAGCCTAGCGGGAGGGCCAGATACGCAGTATTTT; cdr3_aa: CASSYSLAGGPDTQYF
d_call: .; v_call: TRBV7-9; j_call: TRBJ1-4; clone_size: many; cdr3_nt: TGTGCCAGCAGCTCCCCAGAGATAACAACTAATGAAAAACTGTTTTTT; cdr3_aa: CASSSPEITTNEKLFF
d_call: .; v_call: TRBV20-1; j_call: TRBJ1-5; clone_size: few; cdr3_nt: TGCAGTGCTAGAGCATTACAGGGCAGGGAAGGCAATCAGCCCCAGCATTTT; cdr3_aa: CSARALQGREGNQPQHF
d_call: .; v_call: TRBV20-1; j_call: TRBJ2-7; clone_size: .; cdr3_nt: TGCAGTGCTAGAGATCTCCATCCCGAGCAGTACTTC; cdr3_aa: CSARDLHPEQYF
d_call: .; v_call: TRBV20-1; j_call: TRBJ1-2; clone_size: .; cdr3_nt: TGCAGTGCTAGAGAAGAGTCTAACTATGGCTACACCTTC; cdr3_aa: CSAREESNYGYTF
d_call: TRBD2; v_call: TRBV28; j_call: TRBJ2-1; clone_size: .; cdr3_nt: TGTGCCAGCAAGACGGGAGGGGGTAATGAGCAGTTCTTC; cdr3_aa: CASKTGGGNEQFF
d_call: TRBD2; v_call: TRBV19; j_call: TRBJ2-1; clone_size: .; cdr3_nt: TGTGCCAGTAGTATCGGACTAGCCCCTAGCAATGAGCAGTTCTTC; cdr3_aa: CASSIGLAPSNEQFF
d_call: TRBD2; v_call: TRBV7-6; j_call: TRBJ2-7; clone_size: few; cdr3_nt: TGTGCCAGCATCCACGAGGGGAGGGACGAGCAGTACTTC; cdr3_aa: CASIHEGRDEQYF